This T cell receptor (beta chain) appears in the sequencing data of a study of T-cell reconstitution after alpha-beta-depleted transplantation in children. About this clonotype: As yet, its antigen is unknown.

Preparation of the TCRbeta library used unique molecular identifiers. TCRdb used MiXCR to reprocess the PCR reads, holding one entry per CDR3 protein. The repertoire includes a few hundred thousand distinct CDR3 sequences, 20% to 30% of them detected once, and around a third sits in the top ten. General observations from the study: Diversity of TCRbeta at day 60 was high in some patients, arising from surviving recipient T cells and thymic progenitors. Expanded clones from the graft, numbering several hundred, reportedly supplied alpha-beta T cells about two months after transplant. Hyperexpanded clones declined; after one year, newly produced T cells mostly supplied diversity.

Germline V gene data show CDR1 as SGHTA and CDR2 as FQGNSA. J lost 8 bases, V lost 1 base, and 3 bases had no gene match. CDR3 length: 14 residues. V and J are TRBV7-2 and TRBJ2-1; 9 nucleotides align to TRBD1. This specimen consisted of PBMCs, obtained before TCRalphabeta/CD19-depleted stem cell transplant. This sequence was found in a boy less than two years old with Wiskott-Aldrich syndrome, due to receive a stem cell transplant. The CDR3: CASSLGTGAYEQFF. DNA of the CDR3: TGTGCCAGCAGCTTAGGGACAGGGGCCTATGAGCAGTTCTTC.